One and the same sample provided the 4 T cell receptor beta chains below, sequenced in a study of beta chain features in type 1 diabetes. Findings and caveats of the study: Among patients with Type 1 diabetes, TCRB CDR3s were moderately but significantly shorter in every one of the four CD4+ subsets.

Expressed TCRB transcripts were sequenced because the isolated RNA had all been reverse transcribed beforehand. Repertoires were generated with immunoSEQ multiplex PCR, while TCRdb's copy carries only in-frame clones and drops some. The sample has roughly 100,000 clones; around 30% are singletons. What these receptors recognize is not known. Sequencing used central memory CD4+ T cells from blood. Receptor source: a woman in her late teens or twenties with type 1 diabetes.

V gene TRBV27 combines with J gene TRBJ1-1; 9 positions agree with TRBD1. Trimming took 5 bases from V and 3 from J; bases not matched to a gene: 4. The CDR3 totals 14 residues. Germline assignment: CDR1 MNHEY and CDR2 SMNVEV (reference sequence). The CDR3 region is CASSGTGTYTEAFF. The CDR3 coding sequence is TGTGCCAGCAGTGGGACAGGGACTTACACTGAAGCTTTCTTT.

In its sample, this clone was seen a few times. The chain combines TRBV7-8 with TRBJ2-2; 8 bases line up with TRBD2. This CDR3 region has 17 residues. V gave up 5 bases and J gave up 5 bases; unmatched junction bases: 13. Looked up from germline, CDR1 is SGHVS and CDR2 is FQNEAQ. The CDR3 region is CASSPRPTSGYTGELFF. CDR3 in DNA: TGTGCCAGCAGCCCCCGACCCACTAGCGGTTATACCGGGGAGCTGTTTTTT.

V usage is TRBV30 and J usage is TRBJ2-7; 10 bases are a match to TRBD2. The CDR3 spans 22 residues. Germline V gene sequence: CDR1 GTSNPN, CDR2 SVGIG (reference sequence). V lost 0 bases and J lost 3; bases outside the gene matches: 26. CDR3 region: CAWSVKWGAPPELAGYGYEQYF. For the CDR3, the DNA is TGTGCCTGGAGTGTAAAATGGGGGGCGCCCCCGGAACTAGCGGGATACGGCTACGAGCAGTACTTC.

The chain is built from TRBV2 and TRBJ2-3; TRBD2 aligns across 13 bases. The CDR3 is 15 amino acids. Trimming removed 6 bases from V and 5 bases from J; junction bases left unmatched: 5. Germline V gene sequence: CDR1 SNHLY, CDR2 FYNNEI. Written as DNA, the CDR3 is TGTGCCAGCAGGAAACTAGCGGGAGGGCAAGATACGCAGTATTTT. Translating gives CASRKLAGGQDTQYF.